These 32 T cell receptor beta chains originate from one sample sequenced in a study of Graves' ophthalmopathy and Graves' hyperthyroidism. Amplification from RNA transcripts yielded the TCR beta CDR3 regions. RT-PCR was first run with HTBI primers, then multiplex PCR in a second round. TCRdb redid the calling of the multiplex PCR reads with MiXCR, one entry per CDR3 protein. Of 650,000 to 900,000 distinct CDR3 sequences in the sample, roughly 40% were seen once. Sequencing was carried out using peripheral blood. The receptors stem from an adult man with Graves' ophthalmopathy.

This clonotype showed up just a few times. The gene calls are TRBV27 and TRBJ1-2; 8 positions agree with TRBD1. The CDR3 extends over 15 amino acids. CDR1 is MNHEY and CDR2 is SMNVEV in the germline V gene (reference sequence). The V and J ends lost 5 bases and 6 bases, in that order; junction bases with no gene match: 11. The CDR3 loop reads CASSPYGQGGNGYTF. CDR3 coding DNA: TGTGCCAGCAGTCCATACGGACAGGGAGGAAATGGCTACACCTTC.

The chain links TRBV7-9 to TRBJ2-7; D remains ambiguous. CDR1 is SEHNR, CDR2 FQNEAQ, per germline (reference sequence). Trimming took off 6 bases at V and 7 bases at J, with 16 bases between the two ends. This CDR3 region has 13 residues. The CDR3 region is CASSYGSLFEQYF. The CDR3 DNA reads as TGTGCCAGCAGTTACGGATCCCTCTTTGAGCAGTACTTC.

The chain links TRBV24-1 to TRBJ2-1; the D gene is possibly TRBD2 (7 bases). Looked up from germline, CDR1 is KGHDR and CDR2 is SFDVKD. The CDR3 covers 16 residues. Trimming took off 7 bases at V and 2 bases at J, with 17 bases between the two ends. CDR3 sequence: CATSRRTGGPYNEQFF. The CDR3 region has the DNA TGTGCCACCAGCAGACGCACGGGGGGCCCCTACAATGAGCAGTTCTTC.

Ten or more counts support this clonotype. V and J are TRBV29-1 and TRBJ2-3, with 10 bases identical to TRBD1. The junction had 4 bases not matched to a gene; V was cut back by 5 bases and J by 8 bases. Germline V CDR1 and CDR2: SQVTM, ANQGSEA. CDR3 length: 12 residues. In DNA form, the CDR3 reads TGCAGCGTTTCCGGACAGGGGGGTACGCAGTATTTT. This codes for CSVSGQGGTQYF.

The sample holds one count of this clonotype. It is likely a read error, because the conserved phenylalanine at the end of the CDR3 is missing. The rearrangement uses TRBV7-2 and TRBJ1-1; 12 nucleotides agree with TRBD1. The length of the CDR3 is 17 residues. V was pared by 3 bases and J by 5 bases, with 10 bases of the junction left unmatched. The germline CDR1 and CDR2 sequences are SGHTA and FQGNSA. CDR3 in amino acids: CASSLSGTGGLGTEAFL. For the CDR3, the DNA is TGTGCCAGCAGCTTGTCCGGGACAGGGGGCTTAGGAACTGAAGCTTTCCTT.

V is TRBV10-3 and J is TRBJ2-7; 14 positions match TRBD2. The CDR3 is 14 residues long. Germline lookup yields CDR1 ENHRY and CDR2 SYGVKD. The V and J ends lost 7 bases and 4 bases, in that order; junction bases with no gene match: 3. The DNA for the CDR3 is TGTGCCATCAAGGGGACTAGCGGGAGTTACGAGCAGTACTTC. Encoded protein: CAIKGTSGSYEQYF.

This clonotype was found once. A much larger clone lies one base from this, so it may be a read error. The chain carries TRBV19 and TRBJ1-2; D is perhaps TRBD1 (6 bases). Germline V gene lookup returns CDR1 LNHDA and CDR2 SQIVND (reference sequence). The CDR3 is 14 residues long. The CDR3 protein is CVSSATGMGYGYTF. The CDR3 bases are TGTGTCAGTAGTGCGACAGGAATGGGCTATGGCTACACCTTC.

V usage is TRBV2 and J usage is TRBJ2-7; tentative D call: TRBD2 (6 bases). Trimming took 6 bases from V and 6 from J, leaving 15 bases between them. Germline CDR1 and CDR2: SNHLY and FYNNEI. The CDR3 extends over 13 amino acids. CDR3 nucleotide sequence: TGTGCCAGCAGCCAAGAACTAGCTTCCGAGCAGTACTTC. It encodes CASSQELASEQYF.

This clonotype was counted ten times or more. The chain links TRBV10-3 to TRBJ1-1; the match to TRBD1 covers 7 bases. The CDR3 is 13 residues long. CDR1 is ENHRY, CDR2 SYGVKD, per germline. Trimming at V came to 9 bases and at J to 1 base, leaving 5 bases not matched to a gene. CDR3: CAIWDSENTEAFF. The CDR3 coding sequence is TGTGCCATATGGGACAGCGAGAACACTGAAGCTTTCTTT.

The chain is built from TRBV11-2 and TRBJ2-2; 10 positions agree with TRBD2. The CDR3 has 16 residues. The germline gives CDR1 SGHAT, CDR2 FQNNGV. With 0 bases clipped from V and 7 bases from J, the junction kept 5 bases outside the gene matches. The CDR3 nucleotides read TGTGCCAGCAGCTTAGAGCCCCTAGCGGGAGTCGGGGAGCTGTTTTTT. Encoded protein: CASSLEPLAGVGELFF.

This clonotype was seen many times. The J gene is TRBJ2-7, the V gene TRBV7-9, with TRBD1 identical over 7 bases. The CDR3 loop spans 14 amino acids. V trimming: 3 bases; J trimming: 0 bases; junction bases outside the gene matches: 2. CDR1 SEHNR and CDR2 FQNEAQ come from the germline V gene (reference sequence). CDR3 DNA: TGTGCCAGCAGCTTTGACAGGGCCTCCTACGAGCAGTACTTC. Amino acids: CASSFDRASYEQYF. The variable domain in full, with the rest retrieved from reference TRBV7-9 and TRBJ2-7, is DTGVSQNPRHKITKRGQNVTFRCDPISEHNRLYWYRQTLGQGPEFLTYFQNEAQLEKSRLLSDRFSAERPKGSFSTLEIQRTEQGDSAMYLCASSFDRASYEQYFGPGTRLTVT.

This clonotype came up many times. This chain uses TRBV7-2 with TRBJ2-5; D possibly corresponds to TRBD2 (6 bases). This CDR3 spans 16 amino acids. Germline V gene sequence: CDR1 SGHTA, CDR2 FQGNSA. V lost 2 bases to trimming and J lost 1 base, with 14 bases between them. CDR3 sequence reads: CASSLFQGLSQETQYF. The CDR3 nucleotides are TGTGCCAGCAGCTTATTCCAGGGACTCTCCCAAGAGACCCAGTACTTC.

A remark on this clonotype: This CDR3 fails to terminate in the conserved phenylalanine or tryptophan, so it likely reflects a read error. No DNA is shown, since the ends of the CDR3 on it are uncertain; the CDR3 is the one TCRdb lists. The rearrangement joins TRBV10-3 to TRBJ1-1; TRBD1, the table's D call, was not compared with the DNA. CDR1 and CDR2 from the germline V gene are ENHRY and SYGVKD. The length of the CDR3 is 11 amino acids, counting both ends. The CDR3 region is CAISQSGQGRR.

The genes are TRBV6-5 and TRBJ1-4; no firm D call. V was shortened by 2 bases and J by 6 bases, with 13 bases between the two germline ends. Germline V gives CDR1 MNHEY, CDR2 SVGAGI. This CDR3 comprises 15 residues. The CDR3 sequence: CASSYLQTKDEKLFF. Written as DNA, the CDR3 is TGTGCCAGCAGTTACCTCCAAACTAAAGATGAAAAACTGTTTTTT.

As for this clonotype: An end of the junction does not agree with germline; a read error may underlie this. In DNA form, the CDR3 reads TGTGCCAGCAGTATTGCAGGGACATCAGGCACTGAAGCTTTCTTT. Translated: CASSIAGTSGTEAFF. This rearrangement joins TRBV10-3 to TRBJ1-1; maybe TRBD1 (6 bases). CDR1 is ENHRY, CDR2 SYGVKD, per germline. CDR3 length: 15 amino acids.

The chain uses TRBV29-1 and TRBJ1-4; TRBD1 matches at 7 bases. With V trimmed by 5 bases and J by 11 bases, 8 bases remained unmatched. Looked up from germline, CDR1 is SQVTM and CDR2 is ANQGSEA. The CDR3 spans 12 residues. This CDR3 reads CSVIRQGRKLFF. The CDR3 bases are TGCAGCGTTATAAGACAGGGACGGAAACTGTTTTTT.

The count of this clonotype is one. This rearrangement joins TRBV7-9 to TRBJ2-5, with D tentatively TRBD2 (5 bases). The germline V and J ends were trimmed by 5 bases and 6 bases, with 19 bases remaining between them. CDR1 and CDR2 (germline): SEHNR, FQNEAQ (reference sequence). The CDR3 is 15 amino acids. DNA of the CDR3: TGTGCCAGCAGCCCCCGACCGAGGGAGAGGAAGACCCAGTACTTC. Translation gives CASSPRPRERKTQYF.

This clonotype has ten or more counts. The chain employs TRBV29-1 and TRBJ2-2; D possibly matches TRBD1 or TRBD2 (5 bases each). Deletions cut 3 bases from V and 6 bases from J, with 8 bases between. CDR3 length: 12 residues. From germline, CDR1 is SQVTM and CDR2 ANQGSEA. CDR3 residues: CSVDEGPGELFF. For the CDR3, the DNA is TGCAGCGTTGATGAGGGGCCCGGGGAGCTGTTTTTT.

The chain is built from TRBV7-6 and TRBJ2-7; TRBD2 aligns across 12 bases. This CDR3 has 15 residues. In germline, CDR1 is SGHVS, CDR2 FNYEAQ. The trim removed 1 base at V and 9 bases at J, leaving 7 bases unmatched. The CDR3 nucleotides read TGTGCCAGCAGCTTAGGAAGACTAGCGGGAGAAAGGCAGTACTTC. Protein sequence: CASSLGRLAGERQYF.

The chain links TRBV20-1 to TRBJ1-1; no definite D call. V gave up 0 bases and J gave up 1 base, with 21 bases separating them. This CDR3 contains 18 residues. Germline values: CDR1 DFQATT, CDR2 SNEGSKA (reference sequence). CDR3 sequence (DNA): TGCAGTGCTAGAGATGGACGGGCCCTCAGGCGCGGGAACACTGAAGCTTTCTTT. Encoded protein: CSARDGRALRRGNTEAFF.

The J gene is TRBJ2-2, the V gene TRBV19, with 7 bases lining up with TRBD2. The trim removed 4 bases at V and 5 bases at J, leaving 4 bases unmatched. The CDR3 is 14 residues long. CDR1 and CDR2 (germline): LNHDA, SQIVND (reference sequence). DNA of the CDR3: TGTGCCAGTAGTAATTCGGGAGGAACCGGGGAGCTGTTTTTT. It yields the protein CASSNSGGTGELFF.

The sample holds a few counts of this clonotype. CDR3 residues: CASSYSREANYGYTF. CDR3 DNA: TGTGCCAGCAGTTACTCGAGGGAAGCGAACTATGGCTACACCTTC. The chain recombines TRBV6-5 with TRBJ1-2; D gene unclear. This CDR3 is built from 15 residues. CDR1 is MNHEY and CDR2 is SVGAGI in the germline V gene. The V gene lost 0 bases and the J gene lost 2 bases, with 10 bases spanning the gap.

This clonotype was observed many times. The junction and the germline gene differ at one end; a read error may be behind it. The J gene is TRBJ1-2, the V gene TRBV16, with 9 positions matching TRBD1. The germline V gene encodes CDR1 KGHSY and CDR2 FQNENV. This CDR3 is 16 amino acids long. CDR3 sequence reads: CASTQGLGQGNYGYTF. As DNA, the CDR3 is TGTGCCAGCACCCAAGGGCTTGGACAGGGGAACTATGGCTACACCTTC.

The table lists this clonotype with many counts. The rearrangement links TRBV24-1 to TRBJ2-6, with D unresolved. V was pared by 3 bases and J by 0 bases, with 5 bases between. Germline CDR1 and CDR2: KGHDR and SFDVKD. CDR3 length: 15 residues. For the CDR3, the DNA is TGTGCCACCAGTGATAGAGTCTCTGGGGCCAACGTCCTGACTTTC. The encoded protein is CATSDRVSGANVLTF.

This clonotype was observed many times. The V and J genes are TRBV29-1 and TRBJ2-7; TRBD2 is a possible D gene (5 bases). Trimming removed 5 bases at V and 0 bases at J, with 14 bases between. Germline V CDR1 and CDR2: SQVTM, ANQGSEA. This CDR3 has 14 amino acids. CDR3 DNA: TGCAGCGTTATCGGGATCACTAGCTCCTACGAGCAGTACTTC. Translating gives CSVIGITSSYEQYF.

In nucleotides, the CDR3 is TGTGCCAGCAGTTCCCCCCACGACACGAGCTCAACTAATGAAAAACTGTTTTTT. Its protein is CASSSPHDTSSTNEKLFF. The chain has TRBV25-1 and TRBJ1-4; D not resolved. Germline V lookup: CDR1 MGHDK, CDR2 SYGVNS. The CDR3 totals 18 residues. V was shortened by 5 bases and J by 0 bases, with 19 bases between the two germline ends. The full variable domain, completed using reference TRBV25-1 and TRBJ1-4, is EADIYQTPRYLVIGTGKKITLECSQTMGHDKMYWYQQDPGMELHLIHYSYGVNSTEKGDLSSESTVSRIRTEHFPLTLESARPSHTSQYLCASSSPHDTSSTNEKLFFGSGTQLSVL.

This clonotype was picked up a small number of times. The chain is built from TRBV2 and TRBJ2-7, with D hard to call. This CDR3 is built from 14 residues. CDR1 is SNHLY, CDR2 FYNNEI, per germline. V was pared by 6 bases and J by 0 bases, with 12 bases between. DNA for the CDR3: TGTGCCAGCAGCCTAGACCGCCACTCCTACGAGCAGTACTTC. Translated: CASSLDRHSYEQYF.

This clonotype was seen many times. The V call is TRBV20-1, the J call TRBJ1-5, with D possibly being TRBD1 (5 bases). Per the germline V gene, CDR1 is DFQATT and CDR2 is SNEGSKA (reference sequence). Trimming took 2 bases from V and 2 from J, leaving 7 bases between them. CDR3 length: 13 residues. CDR3 region: CSARQGGNQPQHF. The CDR3 DNA is TGCAGTGCTAGACAGGGCGGCAATCAGCCCCAGCATTTT.

The chain carries TRBV10-3 and TRBJ2-7; 11 bases are a match to TRBD2. The CDR3 loop spans 19 amino acids. The V and J ends lost 0 bases and 2 bases, in that order; junction bases with no gene match: 12. Germline CDR1 ENHRY, CDR2 SYGVKD. CDR3 sequence reads: CAISESVATSGKITYEQYF. As DNA, the CDR3 is TGTGCCATCAGTGAGTCCGTCGCGACTAGCGGGAAAATTACCTACGAGCAGTACTTC.

The chain carries TRBV20-1 and TRBJ1-3; perhaps TRBD1 as D (5 bases). The CDR3 extends over 14 amino acids. With 3 bases removed from V and 4 bases from J, the gap between germline ends came to 13 bases. CDR1 is DFQATT, CDR2 SNEGSKA, per germline (reference sequence). The chain's CDR3 is CSARSSGLGNTIYF. CDR3 nucleotides: TGCAGTGCTAGGTCGTCGGGGCTGGGAAACACCATATATTTT.

The V and J genes are TRBV24-1 and TRBJ2-2; the match to TRBD2 covers 12 bases. Germline CDR1 KGHDR, CDR2 SFDVKD. Trimming took 5 bases from V and 3 from J; bases not matched to a gene: 0. CDR3 size: 15 residues. CDR3 nucleotide sequence: TGTGCCACCAGTGGGACTAGCGGGGACACCGGGGAGCTGTTTTTT. It is translated as CATSGTSGDTGELFF.

This clonotype was counted ten times or more. J is TRBJ2-5 and V is TRBV7-9; D is ambiguous. The germline CDR1 and CDR2 sequences are SEHNR and FQNEAQ (reference sequence). The V gene lost 5 bases and the J gene lost 2 bases, with 12 bases spanning the gap. The CDR3 extends over 14 amino acids. CDR3 region: CASSLKIRQETQYF. Here the CDR3 DNA reads TGTGCCAGCAGCCTAAAGATCAGACAAGAGACCCAGTACTTC.